The 11 T cell receptor beta chains below come from one sample, sequenced in a study of early T cells in non-severe SARS-CoV-2 infection. TCRdb redid the calling of the 5' RACE reads with MiXCR, one entry per CDR3 protein. The repertoire has about 83,000 distinct CDR3 sequences, around an eighth of them found once; the top ten carry over 6%. The sequencing input was whole blood. All receptors derive from an adult who was a healthcare worker with PCR-confirmed SARS-CoV-2 infection or an uninfected control (not recorded which).

This rearrangement joins TRBV13 to TRBJ2-7; weak D call: TRBD2 (6 bases). Germline V gene sequence: CDR1 PRHDT, CDR2 FYEKMQ (reference sequence). The CDR3 runs 13 residues. The V end lost 0 bases, the J end lost 5 bases, and 8 bases lay between the germline ends. Here the CDR3 DNA reads TGTGCCAGCAGCTTAGGGGCGGGGAACGAGCAGTACTTC. This gives the protein CASSLGAGNEQYF. Full variable domain (missing parts from reference TRBV13 and TRBJ2-7): AAGVIQSPRHLIKEKRETATLKCYPIPRHDTVYWYQQGPGQDPQFLISFYEKMQSDKGSIPDRFSAQQFSDYHSELNMSSLELGDSALYFCASSLGAGNEQYFGPGTRLTVT.

This chain joins TRBV3-1 and TRBJ2-1; D is possibly TRBD2 (5 bases). This CDR3 region has 17 residues. The V and J ends lost 0 bases and 1 base respectively, with 13 bases between them. Germline V gene lookup returns CDR1 LGHDT and CDR2 YNNKEL (reference sequence). The CDR3 nucleotides read TGTGCCAGCAGCCAAGATGGGATACGGGGTTCCTACAATGAGCAGTTCTTC. Its protein is CASSQDGIRGSYNEQFF.

This clonotype was seen repeatedly, ten times or more. The rearrangement joins TRBV19 to TRBJ2-7; D unresolved. In germline, CDR1 is LNHDA, CDR2 SQIVND (reference sequence). The germline V and J ends were trimmed by 5 bases and 2 bases, with 13 bases remaining between them. The CDR3 consists of 14 residues. The CDR3 loop is CASSREVGTYEQYF. In DNA, the CDR3 is TGTGCCAGTAGTCGCGAGGTAGGGACCTACGAGCAGTACTTC. The whole variable domain, remainder taken from reference TRBV19 and TRBJ2-7, is DGGITQSPKYLFRKEGQNVTLSCEQNLNHDAMYWYRQDPGQGLRLIYYSQIVNDFQKGDIAEGYSVSREKKESFPLTVTSAQKNPTAFYLCASSREVGTYEQYFGPGTRLTVT.

This clonotype was recorded many times. The genes are TRBV11-2 and TRBJ2-1; D is possibly TRBD2 (6 bases). V dropped 3 bases and J dropped 5 bases, with 11 bases sitting between them. Germline CDR1 SGHAT, CDR2 FQNNGV. This CDR3 is built from 14 residues. CDR3 residues: CASSLRDPNNEQFF. CDR3 DNA: TGTGCCAGCAGCTTGCGGGATCCAAACAATGAGCAGTTCTTC.

This clonotype occurred a few times. The V and J genes are TRBV3-1 and TRBJ2-3; TRBD2 might be the D (5 bases). Germline V gives CDR1 LGHDT, CDR2 YNNKEL (reference sequence). The CDR3 runs 15 residues. Trimming removed 5 bases from V and 0 bases from J, with 12 bases in between. The CDR3 DNA reads as TGTGCCAGCAGCTCAGGACTCACTAGCACAGATACGCAGTATTTT. Protein sequence: CASSSGLTSTDTQYF.

This rearrangement joins TRBV2 to TRBJ2-7; D is possibly TRBD2 (5 bases). V was shortened by 1 base and J by 7 bases, with 11 bases between the two germline ends. CDR3 length: 13 amino acids. Germline lookup yields CDR1 SNHLY and CDR2 FYNNEI. CDR3 nucleotides: TGTGCCAGCAGTGAAGGACCATCGGGGGAGCAGTACTTC. It is translated as CASSEGPSGEQYF.

The gene calls are TRBV21-1 and TRBJ2-7; the table assigns TRBD1, which was not confirmed against the DNA. TRBV21-1 is termed a pseudogene. The CDR3 runs to 16 residues. DNA for the CDR3: TGTGCCAGCAGCAAAGCTGACATCCCCCCGGCCTACGAGCAGTACTTC. Its protein is CASSKADIPPAYEQYF.

Points on this clonotype: This sequence may be a read error, since a much larger clone differs from it by one base. The chain carries TRBV20-1 and TRBJ2-2; tentative D call: TRBD1 (5 bases). V shed 6 bases and J shed 7 bases, with 18 bases lying between them. CDR1 is DFQATT and CDR2 is SNEGSKA in the germline V gene (reference sequence). The CDR3 has 14 amino acids. In DNA form, the CDR3 reads TGCAGTGCCCCAGTAGGGGCAACGGTCGGGGAGCTGTTTTTT. This encodes CSAPVGATVGELFF.

CDR3 sequence: CATSQSGHPAIQYF. CDR3 bases: TGTGCCACCAGTCAATCGGGCCACCCGGCCATTCAGTACTTC. The chain has TRBV24-1 and TRBJ2-4; no reliable D call. The CDR3 length is 14 residues. CDR1 is KGHDR and CDR2 is SFDVKD in the germline V gene. Between the trimmed V and J ends, which lost 6 bases and 9 bases, there was a span of 17 bases.

This clonotype was counted a few times. Mismatch with germline at one junction end may stem from a read error. The chain carries TRBV7-7 and TRBJ2-2; D possibly corresponds to TRBD2 (6 bases). The CDR3 has 13 amino acids. The germline CDR1 and CDR2 sequences are SSHAT and FNYEAQ (reference sequence). As DNA, the CDR3 is TGTGCTAGCAGCCCTACGGGGGCCGGGGAGCTGTTTTTT. Residues: CASSPTGAGELFF.

This clonotype occurred many times. For the CDR3, the DNA is TGTGCCAGCAGCCACCGGGACAGGGGTGCAGATACGCAGTATTTT. Protein sequence: CASSHRDRGADTQYF. The V gene is TRBV27, the J gene TRBJ2-3, with TRBD1 identical over 10 bases. With 6 bases clipped from V and 4 bases from J, the junction kept 7 bases outside the gene matches. CDR1 and CDR2 (germline): MNHEY, SMNVEV (reference sequence). There are 15 residues in the CDR3.